The rows below give T cell receptor beta chains drawn from one sample of a study of CD8 T cells in Susac syndrome. TCRdb reprocessed the immunoSEQ multiplex PCR reads with MiXCR, giving one entry per CDR3 protein. The sample includes about 210,000 distinct CDR3 sequences, about 94% of them seen just once. The specimen sequenced was CD4+ T cells from PBMCs. The source is a human donor with Susac syndrome. CDR3s leave out the opening cysteine and the closing phenylalanine or tryptophan. The order of the fields is J gene, V gene, clone size, CDR3 protein. The size field is filled for only some rows; it gives once, few, many or a size class.

TRBJ2-3,TRBV20-1,NA,SAINYRAVSTDTQY
TRBJ2-5,TRBV20-1,NA,SARPRDWQETQY
TRBJ2-1,TRBV4-3,NA,ASSQDLAQGSNEQF
TRBJ1-6,TRBV5-1,NA,ASSLGAALYNSPLH
TRBJ2-7,TRBV2,NA,ASNTGFYEQY
TRBJ1-5,TRBV20-1,NA,SARTAGGFNQPQH
TRBJ2-3,TRBV20-1,NA,SARVLGGATDTQY
TRBJ1-2,TRBV3-1,NA,ASSPDRVPYGYT
TRBJ2-1,TRBV5-4,NA,ASSSGTEQF
TRBJ2-7,TRBV4-3,NA,ASSQDRVVSYEQY
TRBJ1-2,TRBV5-1,NA,ASSLLTDSNYGYT
TRBJ2-7,TRBV19,NA,ASSIGLLSSYEQY
TRBJ2-2,TRBV6-2/TRBV6-3,NA,ASSSRTSGAGELF
TRBJ1-1,TRBV20-1,NA,SAPDRRLNTEAF
TRBJ1-2,TRBV6-5,NA,ASKGPGGKYGYT
TRBJ2-1,TRBV7-2,NA,ASSPSRATMF
TRBJ1-2,TRBV20-1,NA,SASATNRQAVYGYT
TRBJ2-1,TRBV20-1,NA,SVQGLGNEQF
TRBJ2-2,TRBV4-3,NA,ASSQLVPTGELF
TRBJ2-5,TRBV19,NA,ASSIASETQY
TRBJ1-2,TRBV27,NA,ASSLRRGGGYGYT
TRBJ2-6,TRBV7-2,once,ASSLSVMSSGANVLT
TRBJ1-1,TRBV11-2,NA,ASSSLTGEAEAF
TRBJ1-5,TRBV2,NA,ASSEGDRGNQPQH
TRBJ1-1,TRBV28,NA,ASTAGAEAF
TRBJ1-4,TRBV11-2,NA,ASSLRAVNEKLF
TRBJ2-3,TRBV11-2,few,ASSLDADYTQY
TRBJ2-5,TRBV9,NA,ASSVGTGDGETQY
TRBJ2-1,TRBV20-1,NA,SAQEVGASYNEQF
TRBJ1-5,TRBV20-1,NA,SAADSRVLIQPQH
TRBJ1-2,TRBV20-1,NA,SAYQGGGYDYT
TRBJ2-5,TRBV7-2,NA,ATSPIAGGLETQY
TRBJ2-7,TRBV7-2,NA,ASNIWGDGEQY
TRBJ1-5,TRBV20-1,NA,SASGTSSGKPQH
TRBJ1-6,TRBV27,once,ASSSTGAGNSPLH
TRBJ2-5,TRBV19,few,ASSAGETQY
TRBJ2-7,TRBV7-2,NA,ASSVYREQY
TRBJ2-3,TRBV2,NA,ASSEVAGGDTQY
TRBJ2-5,TRBV20-1,NA,SARETALLETQY
TRBJ2-1,TRBV20-1,NA,SAPPSSYNEQF